The 10 T cell receptor beta chains reported below all come from one sample, sequenced in a study of neurological immune-mediated disorders. Documented time point: technical triplicate 3. TCRdb fed the 5' RACE reads into MiXCR, producing one record per CDR3 protein. The sample holds under 45,000 distinct CDR3 sequences, roughly 21% seen once. The sequenced material came from PBMCs. These receptors were taken from a man aged 60 to 69 with HTLV-1-associated myelopathy (HAM/TSP).

This clonotype was counted at least ten times. The gene calls are TRBV29-1 and TRBJ2-3; a weak D match, TRBD2 (7 bases). V lost 3 bases to trimming and J lost 2 bases, with 12 bases between them. The CDR3 covers 14 residues. Germline CDR1 is SQVTM and CDR2 is ANQGSEA. The CDR3 bases are TGCAGCGTTGATGGGGGGGGCTCCACAGATACGCAGTATTTT. Protein sequence: CSVDGGGSTDTQYF.

This clonotype has at least ten counts. The CDR3 is CSGRGLAESTDTQYF. In nucleotides, the CDR3 is TGCAGCGGAAGGGGCCTAGCGGAAAGCACAGATACGCAGTATTTT. The chain employs TRBV29-1 and TRBJ2-3; 7 bases fit TRBD2. V dropped 7 bases and J dropped 0; count of bases not matched to a gene: 10. This CDR3 region has 15 residues. Germline V gene data show CDR1 as SQVTM and CDR2 as ANQGSEA.

This clonotype was detected many times. This rearrangement joins TRBV20-1 to TRBJ2-5; 8 bases line up with TRBD2. The CDR3 is 15 amino acids. V shed 1 base and J 4 bases; nucleotides not matched to a gene: 8. CDR1 DFQATT and CDR2 SNEGSKA come from the germline V gene (reference sequence). CDR3 in amino acids: CSARVGAGVGETQYF. CDR3 DNA: TGCAGTGCTAGAGTCGGAGCGGGAGTGGGAGAGACCCAGTACTTC.

This chain joins TRBV20-1 and TRBJ2-1, with a weak D call TRBD2 (5 bases). CDR3 length: 14 amino acids. Per germline, CDR1 DFQATT and CDR2 SNEGSKA (reference sequence). With 0 bases removed from V and 10 bases from J, the gap between germline ends came to 16 bases. CDR3 protein: CSARDLKAVAEQFF. The CDR3 DNA is TGCAGTGCTAGAGATTTAAAAGCGGTAGCCGAGCAGTTCTTC.

Ten or more counts support this clonotype. The rearrangement joins TRBV28 to TRBJ1-1; D ambiguous. The V gene lost 5 bases and the J gene lost 6 bases, with 13 bases spanning the gap. The CDR3 runs 13 residues. Per the germline V gene, CDR1 is MDHEN and CDR2 is SYDVKM. The CDR3 DNA sequence: TGTGCCAGCAGTAAGGAGGGTAGAGCTGAAGCTTTCTTT. Translating gives CASSKEGRAEAFF.

In its sample, this clonotype was seen many times. J is TRBJ1-2 and V is TRBV5-1, with 8 bases that match TRBD1. V was clipped by 7 bases and J by 7 bases; unmatched bases: 18. CDR3 length: 16 residues. Germline V CDR1 and CDR2: SGHRS, YFSETQ. CDR3 region: CASGDRPDDPSFGYTF. As DNA, the CDR3 is TGCGCCAGCGGGGACAGGCCCGACGATCCCTCCTTTGGCTACACCTTC.

The V gene is TRBV11-3, the J gene TRBJ2-2; D not resolved. CDR3 length: 15 residues. The germline V gene encodes CDR1 SGHNT and CDR2 YENEEA. Deletions cut 2 bases from V and 4 bases from J, with 11 bases between. This CDR3 reads CASSLSMSRTGELFF. The CDR3 DNA reads as TGTGCCAGCAGCTTAAGCATGAGTCGCACCGGGGAGCTGTTTTTT. Using reference TRBV11-3 and TRBJ2-2 for the parts outside the CDR3, the full variable domain is EAGVVQSPRYKIIEKKQPVAFWCNPISGHNTLYWYLQNLGQGPELLIRYENEEAVDDSQLPKDRFSAERLKGVDSTLKIQPAELGDSAVYLCASSLSMSRTGELFFGEGSRLTVL.

The chain couples TRBV20-1 to TRBJ2-1, with TRBD1 matching 7 bases. The CDR3 length is 20 residues. Germline V lookup: CDR1 DFQATT, CDR2 SNEGSKA (reference sequence). The V segment lost 0 bases and the J segment 6 bases; nucleotides outside the gene matches: 23. CDR3: CSARDNRDSVFVGRGNEQFF. CDR3 sequence (DNA): TGCAGTGCTAGAGATAACCGGGACAGCGTGTTCGTCGGTAGGGGCAATGAGCAGTTCTTC.

Comments on this clonotype: A much bigger clone sits one base away, suggesting this may be a read error. The gene calls are TRBV7-9 and TRBJ2-6; D not resolved. Germline-derived CDR1 and CDR2 are SEHNR and FQNEAQ (reference sequence). The CDR3 covers 16 residues. CDR3 nucleotide sequence: TGTGCCAGGAGCTTTGGTCAGGTTGTTGGGGCCAACGTCCTGACTTTC. Amino acid sequence: CARSFGQVVGANVLTF. Using reference TRBV7-9 and TRBJ2-6 for the parts outside the CDR3, the full variable domain is DTGVSQNPRHKITKRGQNVTFRCDPISEHNRLYWYRQTLGQGPEFLTYFQNEAQLEKSRLLSDRFSAERPKGSFSTLEIQRTEQGDSAMYLCARSFGQVVGANVLTFGAGSRLTVL.

Many counts were recorded for this clonotype. The gene calls are TRBV12-3 or TRBV12-4 and TRBJ1-1; 7 nucleotides align to TRBD1. V trimming: 8 bases; J trimming: 2 bases; junction bases outside the gene matches: 8. This CDR3 contains 14 residues. The CDR3 bases are TGTGCCAGCTACTGGGACAGATCCAACACTGAAGCTTTCTTT. Protein sequence: CASYWDRSNTEAFF.